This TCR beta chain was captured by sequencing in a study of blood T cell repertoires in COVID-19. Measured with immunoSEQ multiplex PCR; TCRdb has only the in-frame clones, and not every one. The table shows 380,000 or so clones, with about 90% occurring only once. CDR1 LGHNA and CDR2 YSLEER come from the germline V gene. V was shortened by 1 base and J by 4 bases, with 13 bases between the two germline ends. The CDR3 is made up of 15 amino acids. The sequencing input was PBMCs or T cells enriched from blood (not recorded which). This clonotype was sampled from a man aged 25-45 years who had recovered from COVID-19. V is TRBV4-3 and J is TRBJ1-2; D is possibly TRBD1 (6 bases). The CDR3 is CASSQVGVGAYGYTF. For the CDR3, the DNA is TGCGCCAGCAGCCAAGTTGGGGTGGGGGCCTATGGCTACACCTTC.